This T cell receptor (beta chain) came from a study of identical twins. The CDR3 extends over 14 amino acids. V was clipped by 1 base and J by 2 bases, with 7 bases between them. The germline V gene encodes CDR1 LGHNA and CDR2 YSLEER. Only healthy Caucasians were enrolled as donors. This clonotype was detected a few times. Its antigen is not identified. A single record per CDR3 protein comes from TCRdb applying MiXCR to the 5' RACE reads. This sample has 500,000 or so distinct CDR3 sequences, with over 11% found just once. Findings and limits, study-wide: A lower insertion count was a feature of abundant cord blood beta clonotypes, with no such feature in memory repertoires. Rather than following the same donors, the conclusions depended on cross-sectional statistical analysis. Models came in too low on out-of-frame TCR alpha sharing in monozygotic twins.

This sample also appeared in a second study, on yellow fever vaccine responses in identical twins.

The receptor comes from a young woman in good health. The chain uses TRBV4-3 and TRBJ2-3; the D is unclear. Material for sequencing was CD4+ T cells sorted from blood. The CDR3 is CASSQGRATDTQYF. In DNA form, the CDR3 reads TGCGCCAGCAGCCAAGGTCGGGCCACAGATACGCAGTATTTT.